Presented here are 2 T cell receptor beta chains from one specimen sequenced in a study of cytotoxic CD8 clonotypes in ibrutinib-treated CLL. This table comes from immunoSEQ multiplex PCR, and its TCRdb copy is limited to in-frame clones, with some not included. The table has 130,000 or so clones, around 84% seen once. This specimen consisted of PBMCs, obtained after 24 months of ibrutinib treatment. These receptor sequences come from a human donor with chronic lymphocytic leukemia.

The chain carries TRBV29-1 and TRBJ2-7, with 8 bases lining up with TRBD1. Per the germline V gene, CDR1 is SQVTM and CDR2 is ANQGSEA. V lost 5 bases to trimming and J lost 1 base; unmatched junction nucleotides: 13. The CDR3 extends over 16 amino acids. The CDR3 DNA reads TGCAGCGTTCGCTTCCCCGGGACAGGAATTTCCTACGAGCAGTACTTC. Translating it yields CSVRFPGTGISYEQYF.

The chain couples TRBV5-3 to TRBJ1-4, with D unresolved. TRBV5-3 is labeled an ORF, and its function is uncertain. The V end was cut by 0 bases, the J end by 4 bases, with 19 bases between. CDR3 length equals 18 residues. The CDR3 DNA sequence: TGTGCCAGAAGCTTGGTCAGGCTTCCACTTGTTGATAATGAAAAACTGTTTTTT. Encoded protein: CARSLVRLPLVDNEKLFF.